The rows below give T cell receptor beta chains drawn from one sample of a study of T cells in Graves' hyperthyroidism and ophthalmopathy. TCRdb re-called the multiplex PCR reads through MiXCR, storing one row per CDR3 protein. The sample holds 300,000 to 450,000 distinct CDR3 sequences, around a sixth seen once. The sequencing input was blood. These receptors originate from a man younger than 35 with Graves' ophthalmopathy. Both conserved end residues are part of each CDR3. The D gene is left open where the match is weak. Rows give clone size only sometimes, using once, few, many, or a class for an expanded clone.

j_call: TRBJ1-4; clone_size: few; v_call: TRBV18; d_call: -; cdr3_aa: CASSPNDPRWEKLFF; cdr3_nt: TGTGCCAGCTCACCGAATGACCCGAGGTGGGAAAAACTGTTTTTT
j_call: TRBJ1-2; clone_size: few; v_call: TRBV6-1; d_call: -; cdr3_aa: CASRASNYGYTF; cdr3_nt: TGTGCCAGCAGGGCATCTAACTATGGCTACACCTTC
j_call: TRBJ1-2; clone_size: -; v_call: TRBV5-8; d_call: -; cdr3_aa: CASSLGGGIGYTF; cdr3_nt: TGTGCCAGCAGCTTGGGAGGGGGGATCGGCTACACCTTC
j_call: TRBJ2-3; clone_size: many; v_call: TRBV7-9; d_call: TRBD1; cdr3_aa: CASSLGSGGRHDTQYF; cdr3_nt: TGTGCCAGCAGCTTAGGGTCAGGGGGCCGGCATGATACGCAGTATTTT
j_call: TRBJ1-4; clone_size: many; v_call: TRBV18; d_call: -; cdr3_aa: CASSPPSPTNEKLFF; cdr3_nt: TGTGCCAGCTCACCACCGTCTCCAACTAATGAAAAACTGTTTTTT
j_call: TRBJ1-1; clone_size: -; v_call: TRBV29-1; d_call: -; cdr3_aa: CSVLAGTEAFF; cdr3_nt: TGCAGCGTCCTGGCTGGGACTGAAGCTTTCTTT
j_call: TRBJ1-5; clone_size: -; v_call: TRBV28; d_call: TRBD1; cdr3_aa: CASSRPGTANQPQHF; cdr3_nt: TGTGCCAGCAGTCGCCCCGGGACAGCTAATCAGCCCCAGCATTTT
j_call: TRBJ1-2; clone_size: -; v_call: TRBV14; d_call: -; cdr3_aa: CASSPDFDYGYTF; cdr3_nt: TGTGCCAGCAGCCCGGATTTCGATTATGGCTACACCTTC
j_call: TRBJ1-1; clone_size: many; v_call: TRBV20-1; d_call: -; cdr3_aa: CSARDDMNTEAFF; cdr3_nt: TGCAGTGCTCGGGACGACATGAACACTGAAGCTTTCTTT
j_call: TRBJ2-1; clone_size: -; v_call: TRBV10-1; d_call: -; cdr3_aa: CASSESRDHEQFF; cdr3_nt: TGCGCCAGCAGTGAGTCGAGGGACCATGAGCAGTTCTTC
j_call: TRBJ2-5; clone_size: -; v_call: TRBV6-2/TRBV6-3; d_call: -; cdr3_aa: CASSRTLGGETQYF; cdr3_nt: TGTGCCAGCAGTCGGACACTGGGAGGAGAGACCCAGTACTTC
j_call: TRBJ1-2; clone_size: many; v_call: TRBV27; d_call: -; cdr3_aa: CASSLSGAGYYGYTF; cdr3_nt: TGTGCCAGCAGTTTATCGGGGGCAGGGTACTATGGCTACACCTTC
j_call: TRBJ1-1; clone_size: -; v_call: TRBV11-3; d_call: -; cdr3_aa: CASSRAGEYTEAFF; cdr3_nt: TGTGCCAGCAGCAGAGCGGGGGAGTACACTGAAGCTTTCTTT
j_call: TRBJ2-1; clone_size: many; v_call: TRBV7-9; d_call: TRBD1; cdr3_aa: CASSLGQGDRDEQFF; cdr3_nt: TGTGCCAGCAGCTTAGGGCAGGGGGATAGGGATGAGCAGTTCTTC
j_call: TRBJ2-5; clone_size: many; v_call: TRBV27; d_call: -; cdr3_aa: CASSLTTGMETQYF; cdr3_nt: TGTGCCAGCAGTTTGACGACGGGGATGGAGACCCAGTACTTC
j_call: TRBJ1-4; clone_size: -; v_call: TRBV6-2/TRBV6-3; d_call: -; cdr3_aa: CASVQGWTNEKLFF; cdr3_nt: TGTGCCAGCGTGCAGGGGTGGACTAATGAAAAACTGTTTTTT
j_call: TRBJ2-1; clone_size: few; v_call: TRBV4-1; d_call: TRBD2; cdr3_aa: CASSQDYSGLADNEQFF; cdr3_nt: TGCGCCAGCAGCCAAGATTATTCGGGACTAGCGGACAATGAGCAGTTCTTC
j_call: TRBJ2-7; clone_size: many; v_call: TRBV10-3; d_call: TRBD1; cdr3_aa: CAISESTGGRNPYEQYF; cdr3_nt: TGTGCCATCAGTGAGTCGACAGGGGGCCGCAACCCCTACGAGCAGTACTTC
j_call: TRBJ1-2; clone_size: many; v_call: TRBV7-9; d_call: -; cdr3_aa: CASSLLGAQGYTF; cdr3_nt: TGTGCCAGCAGCTTATTGGGGGCACAAGGCTACACCTTC
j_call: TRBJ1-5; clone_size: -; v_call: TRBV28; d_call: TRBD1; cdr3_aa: CANSFSRTGNPSSQPYSNQPQHF; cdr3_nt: TGTGCCAACAGTTTTTCCCGGACAGGAAACCCCTCTTCGCAGCCATATAGCAATCAGCCCCAGCATTTT
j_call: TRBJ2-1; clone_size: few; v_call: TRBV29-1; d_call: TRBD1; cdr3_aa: CSVVIQGQGAYNEQFF; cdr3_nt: TGCAGCGTGGTAATCCAGGGACAGGGGGCTTACAATGAGCAGTTCTTC
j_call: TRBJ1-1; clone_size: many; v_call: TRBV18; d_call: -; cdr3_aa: CASSPRGGDTEAFF; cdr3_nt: TGTGCCAGCTCACCTCGTGGTGGCGACACTGAAGCTTTCTTT
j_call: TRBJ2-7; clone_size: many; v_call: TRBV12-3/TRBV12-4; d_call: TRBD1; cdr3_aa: CASSFLDRPEQYF; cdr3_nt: TGTGCCAGCAGTTTCCTGGACAGGCCCGAGCAGTACTTC
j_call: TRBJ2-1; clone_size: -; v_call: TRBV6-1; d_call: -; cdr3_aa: CASTETAYNEQFF; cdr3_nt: TGTGCCAGCACAGAGACAGCCTACAATGAGCAGTTCTTC
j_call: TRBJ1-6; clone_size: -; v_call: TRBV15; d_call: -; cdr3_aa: CATSRVGGSSYNSPLHF; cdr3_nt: TGTGCCACCAGCAGAGTTGGGGGGAGCTCCTATAATTCACCCCTCCACTTT
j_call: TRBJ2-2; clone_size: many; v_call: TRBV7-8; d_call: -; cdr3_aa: CASSLAYRTGELFF; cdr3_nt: TGTGCCAGCAGCTTAGCCTACAGAACCGGGGAGCTGTTTTTT
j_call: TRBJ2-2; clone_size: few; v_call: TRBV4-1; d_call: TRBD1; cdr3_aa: CASSPLVGQGGTGELFF; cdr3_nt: TGCGCCAGCAGCCCCCTGGTTGGACAGGGGGGCACCGGGGAGCTGTTTTTT
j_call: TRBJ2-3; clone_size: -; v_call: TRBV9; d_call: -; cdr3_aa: CASSVVTGASTDTQYF; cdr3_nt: TGTGCCAGCAGCGTAGTTACAGGTGCTAGCACAGATACGCAGTATTTT
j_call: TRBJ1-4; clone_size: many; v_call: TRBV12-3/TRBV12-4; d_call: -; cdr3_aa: CASSLGGGEKLFF; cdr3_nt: TGTGCCAGCAGTTTAGGGGGGGGTGAAAAACTGTTTTTT
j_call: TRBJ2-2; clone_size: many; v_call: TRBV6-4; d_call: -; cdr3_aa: CASSVGSNTGELFF; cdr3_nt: TGTGCCAGCAGTGTTGGGTCTAACACCGGGGAGCTGTTTTTT
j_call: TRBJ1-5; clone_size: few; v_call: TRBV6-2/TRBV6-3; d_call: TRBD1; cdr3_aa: CASSPHGRDSYSNQPQHF; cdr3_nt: TGTGCCAGCAGCCCCCACGGTCGGGACAGCTATAGCAATCAGCCCCAGCATTTT
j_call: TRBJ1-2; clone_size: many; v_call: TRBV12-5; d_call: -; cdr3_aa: CASGLDVGGYGYTF; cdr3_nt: TGTGCTAGTGGTTTGGATGTGGGAGGCTATGGCTACACCTTC
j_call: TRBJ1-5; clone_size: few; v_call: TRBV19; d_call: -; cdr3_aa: CASTGRGSNQPQHF; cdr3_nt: TGTGCCAGTACCGGCAGGGGAAGCAATCAGCCCCAGCATTTT
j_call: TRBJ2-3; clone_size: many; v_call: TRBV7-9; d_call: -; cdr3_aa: CASNLREDNTQYF; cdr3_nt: TGTGCCAGCAACCTTCGTGAGGACAATACGCAGTATTTT
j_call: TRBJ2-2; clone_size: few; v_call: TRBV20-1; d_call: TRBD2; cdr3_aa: CSAWTSGGTNTGELFF; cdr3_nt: TGCAGTGCGTGGACTAGCGGGGGGACGAACACCGGGGAGCTGTTTTTT
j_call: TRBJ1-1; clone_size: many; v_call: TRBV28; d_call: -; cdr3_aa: CASSPQQTLKAFF; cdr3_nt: TGTGCCAGCAGCCCTCAACAAACATTGAAAGCTTTCTTT